This passage covers 31 T cell receptor beta chains from one sample sequenced in a study of blood T cells in healthy people across ages. Primed by a sample-barcoded 5' primer and a J-beta primer mix, a second PCR proceeded for 7 to 11 cycles. One entry per CDR3 protein, called by TCRdb with MiXCR from the 5' RACE reads. The sample yields about 290,000 distinct CDR3 sequences, roughly 26% seen once. Source material: blood. These receptor sequences come from a woman in her seventies in good health.

The chain carries TRBV18 and TRBJ2-7, with D possibly TRBD1 on 5 matching bases. Germline values: CDR1 KGHSH, CDR2 LQKENI. V lost 2 bases, J lost 6 bases, and 14 bases lay in between. CDR3 length: 14 residues. The CDR3 nucleotides are TGTGCCAGCTCACCAGACAGTGGGTCCCTCGAGCAGTACTTC. Translated: CASSPDSGSLEQYF.

This clonotype was counted only a few times. The rearrangement links TRBV15 to TRBJ2-3; D gene uncertain. The V gene's germline CDR1 is LNHNV and CDR2 YYDKDF (reference sequence). V was trimmed by 9 bases and J by 6 bases, leaving 25 bases between them. The CDR3 totals 16 residues. DNA of the CDR3: TGTGCCACAAGCGCGAGAGCCGGTTCTTACACGGATACGCAGTATTTT. This sequence encodes CATSARAGSYTDTQYF.

This clonotype was observed a handful of times. The chain carries TRBV7-6 and TRBJ2-1; tentatively, D is TRBD1 or TRBD2 (6 bases each). Germline V gene lookup returns CDR1 SGHVS and CDR2 FNYEAQ. Deletions cut 4 bases from V and 5 bases from J, with 15 bases between. The CDR3 has 15 amino acids. CDR3 sequence: CASSSTGALNNEQFF. DNA for the CDR3: TGTGCCAGCAGCTCCACGGGGGCGCTTAACAATGAGCAGTTCTTC. Supplemented by reference TRBV7-6 and TRBJ2-1, the full variable domain reads GAGVSQSPRYKVTKRGQDVALRCDPISGHVSLYWYRQALGQGPEFLTYFNYEAQQDKSGLPNDRFSAERPEGSISTLTIQRTEQRDSAMYRCASSSTGALNNEQFFGPGTRLTVL.

This clonotype was counted at least ten times. This chain joins TRBV6-4 and TRBJ2-1; 8 nucleotides agree with TRBD2. With V trimmed by 3 bases and J by 4 bases, 5 bases remained unmatched. Germline-derived CDR1 and CDR2 are MRHNA and SNTAGT. This CDR3 spans 15 amino acids. In DNA form, the CDR3 reads TGTGCCAGCAGTGAAACTAGCGGTTCGTACAATGAGCAGTTCTTC. It codes for CASSETSGSYNEQFF.

V and J are TRBV7-9 and TRBJ2-1, with TRBD2 identical over 9 bases. Germline CDR1 is SEHNR and CDR2 is FQNEAQ (reference sequence). The trim removed 0 bases at V and 13 bases at J, leaving 13 bases unmatched. The CDR3 contains 16 residues. In DNA form, the CDR3 reads TGTGCCAGCAGCTTAGCCGGTAGCAGTAGCGGGAGATTTCAGTTCTTC. Its translation is CASSLAGSSSGRFQFF.

The J gene is TRBJ1-4, the V gene TRBV5-5; 7 positions agree with TRBD1. CDR1 SGHKS and CDR2 YYEKEE come from the germline V gene (reference sequence). Losses at the gene ends were 3 bases for V and 4 bases for J; bases not matched to a gene: 6. The CDR3 contains 15 residues. The CDR3 region has the DNA TGTGCCAGCAGCTGGATAGGGGGCTTTAATGAAAAACTGTTTTTT. It codes for CASSWIGGFNEKLFF.

This clonotype was found a few times. The rearrangement uses TRBV12-5 and TRBJ2-5; possible D gene TRBD1, 6 bases. The CDR3 has 15 residues. The germline V gene encodes CDR1 LGHNT and CDR2 FRNRAP. V was pared by 5 bases and J by 0 bases, with 13 bases between. The CDR3 nucleotides read TGTGCTAGTGGTCAAGGACAGTTGTACCAAGAGACCCAGTACTTC. It codes for CASGQGQLYQETQYF. The variable domain in full, completed from reference TRBV12-5 and TRBJ2-5, reads DARVTQTPRHKVTEMGQEVTMRCQPILGHNTVFWYRQTMMQGLELLAYFRNRAPLDDSGMPKDRFSAEMPDATLATLKIQPSEPRDSAVYFCASGQGQLYQETQYFGPGTRLLVL.

This clonotype appeared a few times. V is TRBV7-2 and J is TRBJ1-4; D might be TRBD1 (5 bases). The CDR3 runs 15 residues. V shed 5 bases and J shed 9 bases, with 19 bases lying between them. Germline V gene sequence: CDR1 SGHTA, CDR2 FQGNSA. The CDR3 region has the DNA TGTGCCAGCAGCCCCCACCCCCAGGGCCCGCAAAAACTGTTTTTT. Translation: CASSPHPQGPQKLFF.

This clonotype was observed a few times. Written as DNA, the CDR3 is TGTGCCAGCAGCCATAAGACAACGGGGTTCTCCTACGAGCAGTACTTC. This gives the protein CASSHKTTGFSYEQYF. This chain joins TRBV28 and TRBJ2-7; D possibly corresponds to TRBD2 (5 bases). The CDR3 is made up of 16 amino acids. Looked up from germline, CDR1 is MDHEN and CDR2 is SYDVKM. Between the trimmed V and J ends, which lost 6 bases and 0 bases, there was a span of 18 bases. The whole variable domain, remainder taken from reference TRBV28 and TRBJ2-7, is DVKVTQSSRYLVKRTGEKVFLECVQDMDHENMFWYRQDPGLGLRLIYFSYDVKMKEKGDIPEGYSVSREKKERFSLILESASTNQTSMYLCASSHKTTGFSYEQYFGPGTRLTVT.

This clonotype was observed a few times. This chain joins TRBV5-4 and TRBJ2-5, with TRBD2 identical over 13 bases. The assigned J gene may be wrong: the sequence end matches TRBJ2-1 better. This CDR3 comprises 21 residues. Germline loops: CDR1 SGHNT, CDR2 YYREEE (reference sequence). Here the CDR3 DNA reads TGTGCCAGCAGCTTGGATAAGACTAGCGGGAGGTCCCGCTACACCTACAATGAGCAGTTCTTC. It codes for CASSLDKTSGRSRYTYNEQFF.

The chain is built from TRBV5-1 and TRBJ2-3, with D possibly being TRBD2 (5 bases). Germline V gives CDR1 SGHRS, CDR2 YFSETQ. The CDR3 is made up of 16 amino acids. Deletions cut 2 bases from V and 0 bases from J, with 13 bases between. The CDR3 sequence: CASSFRAGSSTDTQYF. The CDR3 DNA reads TGCGCCAGCAGCTTTAGGGCGGGTTCTAGCACAGATACGCAGTATTTT. The full variable domain, with the rest looked up from reference TRBV5-1 and TRBJ2-3, is KAGVTQTPRYLIKTRGQQVTLSCSPISGHRSVSWYQQTPGQGLQFLFEYFSETQRNKGNFPGRFSGRQFSNSRSEMNVSTLELGDSALYLCASSFRAGSSTDTQYFGPGTRLTVL.

This clonotype was recorded a few times. The rearrangement uses TRBV7-9 and TRBJ2-5, with D possibly TRBD1 on 5 matching bases. The J call may be mistaken, given a closer DNA end match to TRBJ2-1. This CDR3 is 12 amino acids long. Germline V gene lookup returns CDR1 SEHNR and CDR2 FQNEAQ (reference sequence). The CDR3, as DNA: TGTGCCAGCAGCTTCCAGGGCAACGAGCAGTTCTTC. Its translation is CASSFQGNEQFF.

This clonotype was seen only a few times. This rearrangement joins TRBV25-1 to TRBJ2-4; 7 bases match TRBD1. CDR1 is MGHDK, CDR2 SYGVNS, per germline. After removal of 1 base from V and 6 bases from J, the junction contained 6 bases not matched to a gene. The CDR3 runs 15 residues. The CDR3 loop reads CASSESAAGGNIQYF. In DNA, the CDR3 is TGTGCCAGCAGTGAATCGGCGGCAGGGGGAAACATTCAGTACTTC. Using reference TRBV25-1 and TRBJ2-4 for the parts outside the CDR3, the full variable domain is EADIYQTPRYLVIGTGKKITLECSQTMGHDKMYWYQQDPGMELHLIHYSYGVNSTEKGDLSSESTVSRIRTEHFPLTLESARPSHTSQYLCASSESAAGGNIQYFGAGTRLSVL.

This sequence joins TRBV7-2 and TRBJ2-5; TRBD2 is a possible D gene (6 bases). The CDR3 totals 15 residues. Germline loops: CDR1 SGHTA, CDR2 FQGNSA. The germline V and J ends were trimmed by 7 bases and 2 bases, with 17 bases remaining between them. CDR3 sequence: CASTPWREAQETQYF. Here the CDR3 DNA reads TGTGCCAGCACCCCTTGGCGGGAAGCGCAAGAGACCCAGTACTTC.

In this sample, this clonotype turned up a few times. This chain links TRBV11-2 with TRBJ2-5, with 12 bases aligning to TRBD2. The CDR3 covers 15 residues. Germline V CDR1 and CDR2: SGHAT, FQNNGV. Losses at the gene ends were 4 bases for V and 4 bases for J; bases not matched to a gene: 4. The CDR3 sequence: CASSSGLAGRETQYF. In nucleotides, the CDR3 is TGTGCCAGCAGCTCCGGACTAGCGGGACGAGAGACCCAGTACTTC.

J is TRBJ1-2 and V is TRBV20-1; TRBD1 matches at 9 bases. Trimming took 2 bases from V and 7 from J; bases not matched to a gene: 8. The CDR3 extends over 14 amino acids. Per germline, CDR1 DFQATT and CDR2 SNEGSKA (reference sequence). CDR3 sequence reads: CSARPTGGYGGYTF. The CDR3 DNA sequence: TGCAGTGCTAGACCAACAGGGGGCTACGGTGGCTACACCTTC.

The chain has TRBV20-1 and TRBJ2-7; perhaps D is TRBD1 or TRBD2 (6 bases each). The germline CDR1 and CDR2 sequences are DFQATT and SNEGSKA (reference sequence). V was shortened by 5 bases and J by 0 bases, with 11 bases between the two germline ends. CDR3 length: 13 residues. The CDR3 DNA is TGCAGTGCTGGGGGGACACTCTCCTACGAGCAGTACTTC. Its protein product is CSAGGTLSYEQYF.

This clonotype turned up a few times. The chain recombines TRBV9 with TRBJ2-1, with 8 bases aligning to TRBD2. Germline lookup yields CDR1 SGDLS and CDR2 YYNGEE. With 0 bases clipped from V and 5 bases from J, the junction kept 7 bases outside the gene matches. The CDR3 totals 16 residues. CDR3 sequence: CASSVGPAGVHNEQFF. The CDR3, as DNA: TGTGCCAGCAGCGTAGGCCCAGCGGGAGTACACAATGAGCAGTTCTTC. Full variable domain (remainder filled in from reference TRBV9 and TRBJ2-1): DSGVTQTPKHLITATGQRVTLRCSPRSGDLSVYWYQQSLDQGLQFLIQYYNGEERAKGNILERFSAQQFPDLHSELNLSSLELGDSALYFCASSVGPAGVHNEQFFGPGTRLTVL.

This clonotype has at least ten counts. The chain recombines TRBV2 with TRBJ2-4, with D unresolved. The CDR3 contains 15 residues. V lost 4 bases to trimming and J lost 3 bases, with 13 bases between them. Germline loops: CDR1 SNHLY, CDR2 FYNNEI. CDR3 DNA sequence: TGTGCCAGCAGTGGTTCCGAGAGTGGCAAAAACATTCAGTACTTC. Translating gives CASSGSESGKNIQYF.

DNA for the CDR3: TGCGCCAGCAGTGACGAGGGGGCAGGCCCACGGGCTTTCTTT. It yields the protein CASSDEGAGPRAFF. The rearrangement joins TRBV10-2 to TRBJ1-1, with 7 bases identical to TRBD1. CDR1 is WSHSY, CDR2 SAAADI, per germline. The CDR3 sequence is 14 residues long. The J segment lost 11 bases and the V segment lost 3 bases, leaving 12 bases of the junction unmatched.

For this clonotype: With a much larger clone just one base away, this may be a read error. This chain joins TRBV20-1 and TRBJ2-4; D gene unclear. The germline V gene has CDR1 DFQATT and CDR2 SNEGSKA (reference sequence). The CDR3 has 13 amino acids. CDR3 loop: CGASSQSKNIQYF. In nucleotides, the CDR3 is TGCGGTGCTAGTAGCCAGTCCAAAAACATTCAGTACTTC.

This clonotype was picked up a small number of times. The chain joins TRBV12-3 or TRBV12-4 to TRBJ2-2, with D perhaps TRBD1 (6 bases). Trimming left V 8 bases short and J 1 base short, with 8 bases between. The CDR3 sequence is 13 residues long. CDR3 loop: CASADRNTGELFF. CDR3 sequence (DNA): TGTGCCAGCGCGGACAGGAACACCGGGGAGCTGTTTTTT.

This clonotype was counted once. V and J are TRBV28 and TRBJ1-5; TRBD1 matches at 10 bases. V lost 7 bases, J lost 6 bases, and 6 bases stayed unmatched. The CDR3 is 14 residues long. Germline V gene sequence: CDR1 MDHEN, CDR2 SYDVKM. The CDR3, as DNA: TGTGCCAGCACCAGGACAGGGGGTCTTCAGCCCCAGCATTTT. Its protein product is CASTRTGGLQPQHF.

This clonotype has only a few counts. The rearrangement uses TRBV20-1 and TRBJ2-7; 9 bases are a match to TRBD2. Trimming took 2 bases from V and 5 from J; bases not matched to a gene: 7. CDR1 is DFQATT and CDR2 is SNEGSKA in the germline V gene (reference sequence). There are 14 residues in the CDR3. CDR3 coding DNA: TGCAGTGCTAGACGTCCTATAGCGGGAGACGAGCAGTACTTC. Translated, it gives CSARRPIAGDEQYF.

The table lists this clonotype with a few counts. V is TRBV12-3 or TRBV12-4 and J is TRBJ1-1, with D unclear. The CDR3 runs to 12 residues. V was trimmed by 5 bases and J by 6 bases, leaving 10 bases between them. CDR3: CASSARVAEAFF. In nucleotides, the CDR3 is TGTGCCAGCAGTGCCCGCGTTGCTGAAGCTTTCTTT.

At least ten counts were recorded for this clonotype. The V call is TRBV5-1, the J call TRBJ2-6; tentative D call: TRBD1 (5 bases). The V and J ends lost 6 bases and 4 bases respectively, with 17 bases between them. There are 16 residues in the CDR3. The V gene's germline CDR1 is SGHRS and CDR2 YFSETQ. This chain's CDR3 is CASTDRDSSGANVLTF. CDR3 DNA sequence: TGCGCCAGCACCGACAGAGATTCCTCCGGGGCCAACGTCCTGACTTTC.

This clonotype was seen at least ten times. The chain carries TRBV4-1 and TRBJ2-7; TRBD2 aligns across 10 bases. After removal of 1 base from V and 3 bases from J, the junction contained 6 bases not matched to a gene. Germline CDR1 MGHRA, CDR2 YSYEKL. The CDR3 length is 16 residues. CDR3 protein: CASSQGMASGSYEQYF. CDR3 DNA sequence: TGCGCCAGCAGCCAAGGCATGGCTAGCGGGAGCTACGAGCAGTACTTC.

In this sample, this clonotype turned up a few times. The chain joins TRBV27 to TRBJ2-4; TRBD2 matches 8 bases. Germline CDR1 MNHEY, CDR2 SMNVEV (reference sequence). The ends lost 5 bases at V and 3 bases at J; junction bases unmatched: 6. This CDR3 comprises 15 residues. This CDR3 is CASSTGGGGKNIQYF. The CDR3 DNA reads TGTGCCAGCAGTACGGGAGGGGGTGGCAAAAACATTCAGTACTTC.

The chain combines TRBV2 with TRBJ2-1, with unresolved D. The germline V gene encodes CDR1 SNHLY and CDR2 FYNNEI. The V gene lost 2 bases and the J gene lost 4 bases, with 9 bases spanning the gap. The CDR3 is 14 residues long. This CDR3 is CASSESQTYNEQFF. The DNA for the CDR3 is TGTGCCAGCAGTGAATCTCAGACGTACAATGAGCAGTTCTTC.

The chain links TRBV20-1 to TRBJ2-2; a possible D gene is TRBD2 (7 bases). Germline CDR1 is DFQATT and CDR2 is SNEGSKA (reference sequence). The CDR3 runs 15 residues. V lost 3 bases, J lost 4 bases, and 15 bases lay in between. CDR3 sequence: CSARGAGAGTGELFF. CDR3 nucleotide sequence: TGCAGTGCTAGGGGGGCGGGAGCGGGCACCGGGGAGCTGTTTTTT.

The chain is built from TRBV13 and TRBJ1-5; the match to TRBD1 covers 8 bases. Germline-derived CDR1 and CDR2 are PRHDT and FYEKMQ (reference sequence). V shed 1 base, J shed 5 bases, and the junction held 7 bases outside the gene matches. The CDR3 totals 16 residues. CDR3 nucleotide sequence: TGTGCCAGCAGCTTAGCGGGCCAGGGGGCAGATCAGCCCCAGCATTTT. Its translation is CASSLAGQGADQPQHF.